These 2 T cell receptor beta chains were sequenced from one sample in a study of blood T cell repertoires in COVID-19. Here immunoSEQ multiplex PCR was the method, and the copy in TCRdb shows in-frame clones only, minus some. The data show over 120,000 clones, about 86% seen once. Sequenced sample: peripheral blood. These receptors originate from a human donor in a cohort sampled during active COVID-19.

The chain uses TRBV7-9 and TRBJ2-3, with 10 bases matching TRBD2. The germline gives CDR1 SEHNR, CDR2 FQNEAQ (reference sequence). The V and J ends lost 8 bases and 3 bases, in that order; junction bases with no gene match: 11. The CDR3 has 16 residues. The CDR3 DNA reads TGTGCCAGCCTCCCTCCGACTAGCGGGCTGACAGATACGCAGTATTTT. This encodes CASLPPTSGLTDTQYF.

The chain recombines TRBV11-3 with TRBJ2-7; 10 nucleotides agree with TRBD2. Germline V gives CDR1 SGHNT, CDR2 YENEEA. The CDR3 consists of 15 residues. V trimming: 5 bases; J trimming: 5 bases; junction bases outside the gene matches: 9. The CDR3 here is CASSPRLAGVNEQYF. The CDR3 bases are TGTGCCAGCAGCCCCCGCCTAGCGGGAGTCAACGAGCAGTACTTC.